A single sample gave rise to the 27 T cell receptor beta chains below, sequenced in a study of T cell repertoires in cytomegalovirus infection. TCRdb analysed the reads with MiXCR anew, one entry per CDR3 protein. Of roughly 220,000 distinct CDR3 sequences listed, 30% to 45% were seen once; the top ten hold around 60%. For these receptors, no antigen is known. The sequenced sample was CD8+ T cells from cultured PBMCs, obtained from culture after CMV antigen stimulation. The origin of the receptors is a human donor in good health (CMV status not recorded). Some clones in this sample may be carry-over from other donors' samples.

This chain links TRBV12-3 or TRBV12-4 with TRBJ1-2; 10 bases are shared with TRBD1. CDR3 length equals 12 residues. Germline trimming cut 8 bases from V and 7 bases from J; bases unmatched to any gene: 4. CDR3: CASGTGDFGYTF. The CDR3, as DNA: TGTGCCAGCGGGACAGGGGACTTTGGCTACACCTTC.

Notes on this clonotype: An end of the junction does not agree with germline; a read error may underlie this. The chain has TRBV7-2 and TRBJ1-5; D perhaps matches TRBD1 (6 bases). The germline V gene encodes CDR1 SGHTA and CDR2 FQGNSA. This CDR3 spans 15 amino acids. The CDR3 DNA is TGTGCCAGCAGTTTAGAAGGACAGATCAATCAGCCCCAGCATTTT. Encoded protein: CASSLEGQINQPQHF.

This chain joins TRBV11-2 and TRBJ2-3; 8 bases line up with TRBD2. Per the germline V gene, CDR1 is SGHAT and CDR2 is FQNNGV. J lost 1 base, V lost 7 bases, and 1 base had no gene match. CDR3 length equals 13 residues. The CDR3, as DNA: TGTGCCAGCACGCGGGGGGGCACAGATACGCAGTATTTT. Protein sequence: CASTRGGTDTQYF.

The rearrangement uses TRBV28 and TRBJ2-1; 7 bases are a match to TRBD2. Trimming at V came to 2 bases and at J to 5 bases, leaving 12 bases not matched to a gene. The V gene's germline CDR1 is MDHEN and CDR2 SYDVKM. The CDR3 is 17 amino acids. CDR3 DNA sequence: TGTGCCAGCAGTTTAGGCCGGGAGGACACCTGGGACAATGAGCAGTTCTTC. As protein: CASSLGREDTWDNEQFF. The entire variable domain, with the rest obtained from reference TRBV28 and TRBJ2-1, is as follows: DVKVTQSSRYLVKRTGEKVFLECVQDMDHENMFWYRQDPGLGLRLIYFSYDVKMKEKGDIPEGYSVSREKKERFSLILESASTNQTSMYLCASSLGREDTWDNEQFFGPGTRLTVL.

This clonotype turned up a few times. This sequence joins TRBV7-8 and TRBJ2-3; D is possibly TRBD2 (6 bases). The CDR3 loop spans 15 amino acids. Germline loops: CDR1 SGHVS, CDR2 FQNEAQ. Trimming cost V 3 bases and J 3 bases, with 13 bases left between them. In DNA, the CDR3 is TGTGCCAGCAGCTTCTTATCGGGAGTAACAGATACGCAGTATTTT. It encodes CASSFLSGVTDTQYF.

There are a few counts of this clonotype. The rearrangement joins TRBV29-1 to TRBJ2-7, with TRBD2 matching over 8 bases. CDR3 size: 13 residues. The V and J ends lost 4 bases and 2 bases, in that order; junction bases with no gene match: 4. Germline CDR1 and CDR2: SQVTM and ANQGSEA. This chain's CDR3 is CSVAGGQTYEQYF. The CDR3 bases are TGCAGCGTTGCGGGAGGGCAAACCTACGAGCAGTACTTC.

CDR3 DNA sequence: TGTGCCAGTAGTAAAGACAGGGGATTCCCCGGGGAGCTGTTTTTT. Translation gives CASSKDRGFPGELFF. V is TRBV19 and J is TRBJ2-2; TRBD1 aligns across 8 bases. V trimming: 4 bases; J trimming: 6 bases; junction bases outside the gene matches: 7. This CDR3 has 15 amino acids. Per germline, CDR1 LNHDA and CDR2 SQIVND (reference sequence).

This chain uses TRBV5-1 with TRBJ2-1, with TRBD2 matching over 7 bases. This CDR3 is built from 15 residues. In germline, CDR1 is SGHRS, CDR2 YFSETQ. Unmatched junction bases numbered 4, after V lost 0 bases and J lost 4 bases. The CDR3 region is CASSLEGLPYNEQFF. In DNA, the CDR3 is TGCGCCAGCAGCTTGGAGGGACTACCGTACAATGAGCAGTTCTTC. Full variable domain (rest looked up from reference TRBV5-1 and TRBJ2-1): KAGVTQTPRYLIKTRGQQVTLSCSPISGHRSVSWYQQTPGQGLQFLFEYFSETQRNKGNFPGRFSGRQFSNSRSEMNVSTLELGDSALYLCASSLEGLPYNEQFFGPGTRLTVL.

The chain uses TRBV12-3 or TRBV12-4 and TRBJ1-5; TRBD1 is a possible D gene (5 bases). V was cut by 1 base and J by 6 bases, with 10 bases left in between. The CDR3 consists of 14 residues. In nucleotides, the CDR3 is TGTGCCAGCAGTTTAGGGCAGGGCATTCAGCCCCAGCATTTT. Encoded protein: CASSLGQGIQPQHF.

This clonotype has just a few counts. The CDR3 is CASSYSGTSGGSSYNEQFF. The CDR3 nucleotides read TGTGCCAGCAGTTACTCCGGGACTAGCGGGGGGTCCTCCTACAATGAGCAGTTCTTC. The rearrangement joins TRBV6-5 to TRBJ2-1, with 15 bases that match TRBD2. V lost 0 bases, J lost 0 bases, and 3 bases stayed unmatched. Germline CDR1 reads MNHEY; CDR2 reads SVGAGI. The CDR3 sequence is 19 residues long.

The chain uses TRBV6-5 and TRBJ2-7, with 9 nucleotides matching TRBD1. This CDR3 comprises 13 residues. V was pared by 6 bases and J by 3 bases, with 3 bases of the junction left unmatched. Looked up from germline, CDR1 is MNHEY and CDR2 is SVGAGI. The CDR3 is CASRPGQGYEQYF. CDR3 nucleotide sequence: TGTGCCAGCAGGCCGGGACAGGGCTACGAGCAGTACTTC.

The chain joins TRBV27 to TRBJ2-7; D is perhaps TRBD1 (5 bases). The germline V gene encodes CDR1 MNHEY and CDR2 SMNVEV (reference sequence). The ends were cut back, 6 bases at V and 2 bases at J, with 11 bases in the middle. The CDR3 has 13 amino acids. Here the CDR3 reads CASRGADAYEQYF. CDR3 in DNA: TGTGCCAGCAGAGGGGCAGATGCCTACGAGCAGTACTTC.

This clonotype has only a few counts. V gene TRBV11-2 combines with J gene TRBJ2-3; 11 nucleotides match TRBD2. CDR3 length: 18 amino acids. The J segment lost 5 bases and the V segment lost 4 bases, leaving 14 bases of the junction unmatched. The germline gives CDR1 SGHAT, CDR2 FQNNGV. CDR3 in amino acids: CASSWLGTSGLRGDTQYF. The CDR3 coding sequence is TGTGCCAGCAGCTGGCTCGGGACTAGCGGTCTGAGGGGAGATACGCAGTATTTT.

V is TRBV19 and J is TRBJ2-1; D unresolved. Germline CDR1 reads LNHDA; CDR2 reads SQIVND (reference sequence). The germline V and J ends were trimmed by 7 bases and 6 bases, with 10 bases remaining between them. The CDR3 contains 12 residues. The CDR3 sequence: CASMGNVNEQFF. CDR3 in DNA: TGTGCCAGTATGGGGAATGTCAATGAGCAGTTCTTC.

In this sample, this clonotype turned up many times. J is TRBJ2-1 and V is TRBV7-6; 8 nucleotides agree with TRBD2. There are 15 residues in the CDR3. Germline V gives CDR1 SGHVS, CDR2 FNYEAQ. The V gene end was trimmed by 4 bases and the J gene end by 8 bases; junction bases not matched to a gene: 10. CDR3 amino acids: CASSSGLAMVDEQFF. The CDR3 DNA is TGTGCCAGCAGCTCCGGACTAGCAATGGTGGATGAGCAGTTCTTC.

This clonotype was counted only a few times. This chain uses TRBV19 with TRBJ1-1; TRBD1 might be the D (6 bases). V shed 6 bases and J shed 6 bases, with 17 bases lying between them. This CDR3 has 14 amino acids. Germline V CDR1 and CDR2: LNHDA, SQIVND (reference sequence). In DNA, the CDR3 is TGTGCCAGTAGCCCGCGGGGGGGGCGTGCTGAAGCTTTCTTT. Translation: CASSPRGGRAEAFF.

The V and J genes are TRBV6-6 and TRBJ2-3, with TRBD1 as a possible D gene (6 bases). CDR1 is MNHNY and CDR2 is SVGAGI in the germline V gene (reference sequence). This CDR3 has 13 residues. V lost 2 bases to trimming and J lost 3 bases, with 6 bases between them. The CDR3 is CASSYQGTDTQYF. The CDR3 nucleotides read TGTGCCAGCAGTTACCAGGGGACAGATACGCAGTATTTT.

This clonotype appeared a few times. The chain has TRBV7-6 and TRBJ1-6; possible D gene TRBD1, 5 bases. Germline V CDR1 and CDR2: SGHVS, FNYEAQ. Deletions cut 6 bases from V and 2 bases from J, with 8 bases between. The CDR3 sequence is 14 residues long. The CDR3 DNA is TGTGCCAGCAGTGAGGACACCTATAATTCACCCCTCCACTTT. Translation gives CASSEDTYNSPLHF.

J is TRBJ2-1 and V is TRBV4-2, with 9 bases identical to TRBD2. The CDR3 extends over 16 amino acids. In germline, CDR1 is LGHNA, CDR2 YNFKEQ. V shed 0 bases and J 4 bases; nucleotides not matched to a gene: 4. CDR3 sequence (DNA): TGTGCCAGCAGCCAAGAGACTAGCGGATCTTACAATGAGCAGTTCTTC. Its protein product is CASSQETSGSYNEQFF.

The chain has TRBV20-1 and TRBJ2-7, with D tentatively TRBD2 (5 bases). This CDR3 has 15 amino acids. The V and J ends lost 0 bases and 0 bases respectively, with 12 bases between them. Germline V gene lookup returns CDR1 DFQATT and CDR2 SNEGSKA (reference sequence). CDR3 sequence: CSARDQAASSYEQYF. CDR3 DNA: TGCAGTGCTAGAGATCAAGCGGCGAGCTCCTACGAGCAGTACTTC.

The CDR3 spells CASSYFSDTQYF. The CDR3 bases are TGTGCCAGCAGTTACTTCTCAGATACGCAGTATTTT. This sequence joins TRBV6-6 and TRBJ2-3; D call uncertain. The CDR3 consists of 12 residues. Trimming pared 1 base from V and 4 bases from J, leaving 3 bases between. Germline CDR1 MNHNY, CDR2 SVGAGI (reference sequence).

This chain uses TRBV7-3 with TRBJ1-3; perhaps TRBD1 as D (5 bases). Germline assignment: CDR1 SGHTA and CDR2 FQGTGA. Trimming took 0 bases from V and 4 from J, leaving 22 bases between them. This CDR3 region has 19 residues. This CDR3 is CASSLTGRDCLGTGNTIYF. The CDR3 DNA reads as TGTGCCAGCAGCTTAACAGGGAGGGACTGCCTCGGTACAGGAAACACCATATATTTT.

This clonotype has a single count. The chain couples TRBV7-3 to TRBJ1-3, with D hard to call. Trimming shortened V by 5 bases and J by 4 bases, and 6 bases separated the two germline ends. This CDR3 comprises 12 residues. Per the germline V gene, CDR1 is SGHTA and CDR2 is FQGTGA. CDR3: CASSKDGNTIYF. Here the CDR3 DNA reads TGTGCCAGCAGCAAGGACGGAAACACCATATATTTT.

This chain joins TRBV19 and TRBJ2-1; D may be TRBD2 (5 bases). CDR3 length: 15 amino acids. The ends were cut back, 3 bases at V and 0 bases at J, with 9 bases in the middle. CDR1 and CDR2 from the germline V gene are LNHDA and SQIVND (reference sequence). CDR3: CASSMLGLSYNEQFF. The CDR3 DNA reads TGTGCCAGTAGTATGTTAGGACTCTCCTACAATGAGCAGTTCTTC. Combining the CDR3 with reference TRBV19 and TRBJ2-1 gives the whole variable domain DGGITQSPKYLFRKEGQNVTLSCEQNLNHDAMYWYRQDPGQGLRLIYYSQIVNDFQKGDIAEGYSVSREKKESFPLTVTSAQKNPTAFYLCASSMLGLSYNEQFFGPGTRLTVL.

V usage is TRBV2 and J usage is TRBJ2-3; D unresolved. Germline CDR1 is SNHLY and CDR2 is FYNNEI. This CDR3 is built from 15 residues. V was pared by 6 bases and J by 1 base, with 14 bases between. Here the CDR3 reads CASSRTSKGTDTQYF. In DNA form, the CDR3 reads TGTGCCAGCAGCCGGACGTCTAAAGGCACAGATACGCAGTATTTT.

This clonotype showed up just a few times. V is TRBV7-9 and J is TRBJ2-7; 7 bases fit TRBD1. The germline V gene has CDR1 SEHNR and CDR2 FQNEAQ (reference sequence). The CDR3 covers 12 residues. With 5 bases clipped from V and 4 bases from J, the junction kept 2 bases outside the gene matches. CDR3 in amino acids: CASSRQGYEQYF. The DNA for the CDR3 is TGTGCCAGCAGCCGACAGGGTTACGAGCAGTACTTC.

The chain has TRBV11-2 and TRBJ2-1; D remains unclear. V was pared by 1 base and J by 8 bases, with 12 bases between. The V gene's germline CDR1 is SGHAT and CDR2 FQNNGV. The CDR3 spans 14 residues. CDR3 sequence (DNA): TGTGCCAGCAGCTTAGGCCCTGGGGTGGATGAGCAGTTCTTC. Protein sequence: CASSLGPGVDEQFF.